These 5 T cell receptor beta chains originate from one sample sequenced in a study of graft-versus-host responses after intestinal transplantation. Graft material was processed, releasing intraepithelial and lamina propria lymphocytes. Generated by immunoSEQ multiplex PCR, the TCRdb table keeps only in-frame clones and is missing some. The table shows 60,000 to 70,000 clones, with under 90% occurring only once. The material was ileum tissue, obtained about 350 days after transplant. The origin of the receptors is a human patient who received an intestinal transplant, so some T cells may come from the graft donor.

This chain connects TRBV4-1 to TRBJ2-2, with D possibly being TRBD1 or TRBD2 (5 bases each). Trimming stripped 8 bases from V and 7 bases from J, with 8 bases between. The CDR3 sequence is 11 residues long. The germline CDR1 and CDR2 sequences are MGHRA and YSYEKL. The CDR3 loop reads CASFGGGELFF. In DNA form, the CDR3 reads TGCGCCAGCTTTGGGGGCGGGGAGCTGTTTTTT.

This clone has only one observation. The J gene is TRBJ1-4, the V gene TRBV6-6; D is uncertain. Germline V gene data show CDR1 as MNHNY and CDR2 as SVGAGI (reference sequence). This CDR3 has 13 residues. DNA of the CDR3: TGTGTTACTGGAAGGACCTTTGATGAAAAACTGTTTTTT. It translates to CVTGRTFDEKLFF.

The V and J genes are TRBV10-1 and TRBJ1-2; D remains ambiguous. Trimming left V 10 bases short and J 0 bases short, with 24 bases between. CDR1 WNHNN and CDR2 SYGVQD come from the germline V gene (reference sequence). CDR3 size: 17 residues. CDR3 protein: CANTLGEHGPANYGYTF. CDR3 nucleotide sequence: TGCGCCAACACCCTCGGGGAACACGGGCCGGCTAACTATGGCTACACCTTC.

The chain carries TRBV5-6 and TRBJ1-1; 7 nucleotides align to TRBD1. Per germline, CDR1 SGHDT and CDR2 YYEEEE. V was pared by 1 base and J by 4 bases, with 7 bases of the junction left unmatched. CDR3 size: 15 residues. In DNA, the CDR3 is TGTGCCAGCAGCTTGCCCAGACAGGGAAGCACTGAAGCTTTCTTT. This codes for CASSLPRQGSTEAFF.

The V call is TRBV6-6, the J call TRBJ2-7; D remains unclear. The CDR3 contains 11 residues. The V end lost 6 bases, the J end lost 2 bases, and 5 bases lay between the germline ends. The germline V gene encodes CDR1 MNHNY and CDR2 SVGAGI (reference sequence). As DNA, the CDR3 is TGTGCCAGCAGCCTAACCTACGAGCAGTACTTC. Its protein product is CASSLTYEQYF.